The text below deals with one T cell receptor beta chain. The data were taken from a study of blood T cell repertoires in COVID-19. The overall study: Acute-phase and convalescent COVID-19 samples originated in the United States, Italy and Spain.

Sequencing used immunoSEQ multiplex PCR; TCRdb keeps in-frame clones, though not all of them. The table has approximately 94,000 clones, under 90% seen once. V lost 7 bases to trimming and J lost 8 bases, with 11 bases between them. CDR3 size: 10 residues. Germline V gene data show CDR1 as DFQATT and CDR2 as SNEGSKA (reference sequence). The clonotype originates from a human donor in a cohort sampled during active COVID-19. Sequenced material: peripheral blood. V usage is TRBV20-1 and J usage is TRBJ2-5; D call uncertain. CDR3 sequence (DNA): TGCAGTGTGCAACAGCTCACCCAGTACTTC. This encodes CSVQQLTQYF.